These T cell receptor beta chains were read from a single sample in a study of CD4 T cells in relation to SARS-CoV-2 and coronaviruses. Antigen specificity for these receptors is unknown. Some clones are missing from TCRdb's copy, which holds only in-frame ones; the method was immunoSEQ multiplex PCR. Among about 28,000 clones listed, around three quarters were seen once. The sequenced sample was CD4+ T cells from PBMCs, cultured in vitro. All receptors come from a human donor in good health. Both conserved end residues are part of each CDR3. The order of the fields is D gene, clone size, V gene, J gene, CDR3 protein, CDR3 DNA. D genes are given only for firm matches. Clone sizes are given selectively: once, few, many, or a class where the clone is expanded.

d_call: .; clone_size: .; v_call: TRBV19; j_call: TRBJ1-1; cdr3_aa: CASLFRGGPMNTEAFF; cdr3_nt: TGTGCCAGTCTCTTTCGGGGGGGACCTATGAACACTGAAGCTTTCTTT
d_call: TRBD1; clone_size: .; v_call: TRBV19; j_call: TRBJ1-1; cdr3_aa: CASSIWGQGAAEAFF; cdr3_nt: TGTGCCAGTAGTATTTGGGGACAGGGGGCGGCTGAAGCTTTCTTT
d_call: TRBD2; clone_size: .; v_call: TRBV3-1/TRBV3-2; j_call: TRBJ2-1; cdr3_aa: CASSQGTSALNEQFF; cdr3_nt: TGTGCCAGCAGCCAAGGGACTAGCGCGCTAAATGAGCAGTTCTTC
d_call: .; clone_size: .; v_call: TRBV6-5; j_call: TRBJ2-2; cdr3_aa: CASSYSTGELFF; cdr3_nt: TGTGCCAGCAGTTACTCCACCGGGGAGCTGTTTTTT
d_call: TRBD2; clone_size: .; v_call: TRBV11-1; j_call: TRBJ2-5; cdr3_aa: CASSWGLAGRGETQYF; cdr3_nt: TGTGCCAGCAGCTGGGGACTAGCGGGGCGAGGGGAGACCCAGTACTTC
d_call: .; clone_size: few; v_call: TRBV6-6; j_call: TRBJ1-1; cdr3_aa: CASTTLPGTEAFF; cdr3_nt: TGTGCCAGCACAACCTTACCGGGGACAGAAGCTTTCTTT
d_call: .; clone_size: once; v_call: TRBV9; j_call: TRBJ2-3; cdr3_aa: CASSVAAGGQTPDTQYF; cdr3_nt: TGTGCCAGCAGCGTAGCCGCAGGAGGGCAGACCCCAGATACGCAGTATTTT
d_call: .; clone_size: .; v_call: TRBV4-3; j_call: TRBJ1-2; cdr3_aa: CASSQSGQNHYGYTF; cdr3_nt: TGCGCCAGCAGCCAGTCCGGACAGAACCACTATGGCTACACCTTC
d_call: TRBD2; clone_size: .; v_call: TRBV3-1/TRBV3-2; j_call: TRBJ2-3; cdr3_aa: CASSQDGLARTDTQYF; cdr3_nt: TGTGCCAGCAGCCAAGACGGACTAGCTAGAACGGATACGCAGTATTTT
d_call: TRBD2; clone_size: .; v_call: TRBV6-1; j_call: TRBJ2-7; cdr3_aa: CASSEQTSGSQEQYF; cdr3_nt: TGTGCCAGCAGTGAACAAACTAGCGGGAGCCAAGAGCAGTACTTC
d_call: TRBD1; clone_size: .; v_call: TRBV6-2/TRBV6-3; j_call: TRBJ2-7; cdr3_aa: CASSPGQGVYEQYF; cdr3_nt: TGTGCCAGCAGCCCCGGACAGGGGGTGTACGAGCAGTACTTC
d_call: TRBD1; clone_size: .; v_call: TRBV7-3; j_call: TRBJ2-7; cdr3_aa: CASSPTGGPYEQYF; cdr3_nt: TGTGCCAGCAGCCCTACAGGGGGGCCTTACGAGCAGTACTTC
d_call: .; clone_size: few; v_call: TRBV5-6; j_call: TRBJ2-2; cdr3_aa: CASTTRIPGELFF; cdr3_nt: TGTGCCAGCACCACCCGCATCCCCGGGGAGCTGTTTTTT
d_call: .; clone_size: few; v_call: TRBV29-1; j_call: TRBJ1-3; cdr3_aa: CSVEVGAPGNTIYF; cdr3_nt: TGCAGCGTTGAAGTTGGGGCGCCTGGAAACACCATATATTTT
d_call: .; clone_size: .; v_call: TRBV27; j_call: TRBJ1-2; cdr3_aa: CASSFRGNYGYTF; cdr3_nt: TGTGCCAGCAGTTTTAGGGGAAACTATGGCTACACCTTC
d_call: TRBD2; clone_size: .; v_call: TRBV24-1; j_call: TRBJ2-5; cdr3_aa: CATSPGLAGQETQYF; cdr3_nt: TGTGCCACCAGTCCCGGACTAGCGGGACAAGAGACCCAGTACTTC
d_call: .; clone_size: .; v_call: TRBV28; j_call: TRBJ1-2; cdr3_aa: CATREGVYGYTF; cdr3_nt: TGTGCCACCCGGGAGGGGGTCTATGGCTACACCTTC
d_call: .; clone_size: .; v_call: TRBV29-1; j_call: TRBJ2-4; cdr3_aa: CSVVGRPMAKNIQYF; cdr3_nt: TGCAGCGTTGTGGGCCGCCCCATGGCCAAAAACATTCAGTACTTC
d_call: .; clone_size: .; v_call: TRBV5-1; j_call: TRBJ1-3; cdr3_aa: CASSAGTDGNTIYF; cdr3_nt: TGCGCCAGCAGCGCCGGGACGGATGGAAACACCATATATTTT
d_call: .; clone_size: once; v_call: TRBV7-2; j_call: TRBJ2-7; cdr3_aa: CASSLANRRNEQYF; cdr3_nt: TGTGCCAGCAGCTTAGCCAACAGACGAAACGAGCAGTACTTC
d_call: TRBD1; clone_size: .; v_call: TRBV4-3; j_call: TRBJ2-5; cdr3_aa: CASSQVTGGSETQYF; cdr3_nt: TGCGCCAGCAGCCAAGTGACAGGGGGTTCTGAGACCCAGTACTTC
d_call: TRBD1; clone_size: .; v_call: TRBV6-5; j_call: TRBJ2-3; cdr3_aa: CASSRDSSTDTQYF; cdr3_nt: TGTGCCAGCAGTCGGGACAGTAGCACAGATACGCAGTATTTT
d_call: .; clone_size: .; v_call: TRBV6-5; j_call: TRBJ2-7; cdr3_aa: CASTSPGDSYEQYF; cdr3_nt: TGTGCCAGCACTTCCCCAGGGGATAGCTACGAGCAGTACTTC
d_call: TRBD1; clone_size: .; v_call: TRBV7-2; j_call: TRBJ2-7; cdr3_aa: CASSKHNIWTGSYEQYF; cdr3_nt: TGTGCCAGCAGCAAACACAATATCTGGACAGGCTCCTACGAGCAGTACTTC
d_call: .; clone_size: once; v_call: TRBV7-2; j_call: TRBJ1-5; cdr3_aa: CASSLGGGQPQHF; cdr3_nt: TGTGCCAGCAGCTTAGGAGGAGGTCAGCCCCAGCATTTT
d_call: .; clone_size: .; v_call: TRBV2; j_call: TRBJ2-3; cdr3_aa: CASTSRDLSSTDTQYF; cdr3_nt: TGTGCCAGCACGTCCCGGGACTTATCTAGCACAGATACGCAGTATTTT
d_call: TRBD2; clone_size: .; v_call: TRBV10-3; j_call: TRBJ2-1; cdr3_aa: CAIKGTSGTYNEQFF; cdr3_nt: TGTGCCATCAAGGGGACTAGCGGAACCTACAATGAGCAGTTCTTC
d_call: TRBD1; clone_size: .; v_call: TRBV5-4; j_call: TRBJ2-7; cdr3_aa: CASSADRGVHEQYF; cdr3_nt: TGTGCCAGCAGCGCCGACAGGGGGGTCCACGAGCAGTACTTC
d_call: .; clone_size: .; v_call: TRBV6-5; j_call: TRBJ2-7; cdr3_aa: CASSYGGGARAYEQYF; cdr3_nt: TGTGCCAGCAGTTACGGAGGGGGGGCGAGGGCCTACGAGCAGTACTTC
d_call: TRBD1; clone_size: .; v_call: TRBV28; j_call: TRBJ1-1; cdr3_aa: CASRASGQGIGTEAFF; cdr3_nt: TGTGCCAGCAGAGCCTCCGGACAGGGTATCGGCACTGAAGCTTTCTTT
d_call: .; clone_size: .; v_call: TRBV5-1; j_call: TRBJ2-3; cdr3_aa: CASSLLGSGSTDTQYF; cdr3_nt: TGCGCCAGCAGCTTGTTGGGAAGCGGAAGCACAGATACGCAGTATTTT
d_call: .; clone_size: .; v_call: TRBV27; j_call: TRBJ1-5; cdr3_aa: CASSLIVNQPQHF; cdr3_nt: TGTGCCAGCAGTTTAATTGTCAATCAGCCCCAGCATTTT
d_call: .; clone_size: few; v_call: TRBV9; j_call: TRBJ2-2; cdr3_aa: CASSVVITGELFF; cdr3_nt: TGTGCCAGCAGCGTAGTAATCACCGGGGAGCTGTTTTTT
d_call: .; clone_size: .; v_call: TRBV9; j_call: TRBJ1-6; cdr3_aa: CASSRLGLNSPLHF; cdr3_nt: TGTGCCAGCAGCAGGTTGGGACTTAATTCACCCCTCCACTTT
d_call: .; clone_size: .; v_call: TRBV7-9; j_call: TRBJ2-1; cdr3_aa: CASSLAPGTSYNEQFF; cdr3_nt: TGTGCCAGCAGCTTAGCGCCGGGGACCTCCTACAATGAGCAGTTCTTC
d_call: .; clone_size: .; v_call: TRBV7-9; j_call: TRBJ1-1; cdr3_aa: CASSFSMNTEAFF; cdr3_nt: TGTGCCAGCAGCTTTTCCATGAACACTGAAGCTTTCTTT
d_call: TRBD2; clone_size: .; v_call: TRBV14; j_call: TRBJ2-1; cdr3_aa: CASSQRLADNNEQFF; cdr3_nt: TGTGCCAGCAGCCAACGGCTAGCGGATAACAATGAGCAGTTCTTC
d_call: TRBD1; clone_size: .; v_call: TRBV2; j_call: TRBJ1-4; cdr3_aa: CASSWEGTGGRKLFF; cdr3_nt: TGTGCCAGCAGTTGGGAGGGGACAGGGGGACGAAAACTGTTTTTT
d_call: TRBD2; clone_size: .; v_call: TRBV2; j_call: TRBJ2-5; cdr3_aa: CASSAPAGGRETQYF; cdr3_nt: TGTGCCAGCAGTGCTCCAGCGGGAGGGCGGGAGACCCAGTACTTC
d_call: TRBD1; clone_size: .; v_call: TRBV3-1/TRBV3-2; j_call: TRBJ2-6; cdr3_aa: CASSQAGWGTGGSGANVLTF; cdr3_nt: TGTGCCAGCAGCCAAGCCGGATGGGGGACAGGGGGATCCGGGGCCAACGTCCTGACTTTC
d_call: .; clone_size: .; v_call: TRBV30; j_call: TRBJ2-7; cdr3_aa: CAWETTGSYEQYF; cdr3_nt: TGTGCCTGGGAAACGACAGGTTCCTACGAGCAGTACTTC
d_call: .; clone_size: .; v_call: TRBV12-3/TRBV12-4; j_call: TRBJ2-1; cdr3_aa: CASSLGAYNEQFF; cdr3_nt: TGTGCCAGCAGCCTAGGGGCTTACAATGAGCAGTTCTTC
d_call: TRBD2; clone_size: .; v_call: TRBV3-1/TRBV3-2; j_call: TRBJ2-3; cdr3_aa: CASSRRGSGGAGDTQYF; cdr3_nt: TGTGCCAGCAGCCGCCGGGGTAGCGGGGGGGCTGGAGATACGCAGTATTTT
d_call: .; clone_size: few; v_call: TRBV9; j_call: TRBJ2-7; cdr3_aa: CASSVATDSYEQYF; cdr3_nt: TGTGCCAGCAGCGTAGCTACAGACTCCTACGAGCAGTACTTC
d_call: .; clone_size: once; v_call: TRBV6-4; j_call: TRBJ2-1; cdr3_aa: CASSAEHSYNEQFF; cdr3_nt: TGTGCCAGCAGTGCGGAGCACTCCTACAATGAGCAGTTCTTC
d_call: .; clone_size: .; v_call: TRBV2; j_call: TRBJ2-3; cdr3_aa: CASNGRISTDTQYF; cdr3_nt: TGTGCCAGCAACGGACGGATCTCGACAGATACGCAGTATTTT
d_call: .; clone_size: .; v_call: TRBV5-6; j_call: TRBJ2-2; cdr3_aa: CASSRESGELFF; cdr3_nt: TGTGCCAGCAGTAGGGAGTCCGGGGAGCTGTTTTTT
d_call: .; clone_size: .; v_call: TRBV19; j_call: TRBJ1-1; cdr3_aa: CASSIGTPRAFF; cdr3_nt: TGTGCCAGTAGTATTGGGACACCGCGGGCTTTCTTT
d_call: .; clone_size: .; v_call: TRBV2; j_call: TRBJ1-2; cdr3_aa: CASSSGTSYGYTF; cdr3_nt: TGTGCCAGCAGTTCCGGGACAAGTTATGGCTACACCTTC
d_call: TRBD2; clone_size: .; v_call: TRBV9; j_call: TRBJ2-5; cdr3_aa: CASSTSGLVQETQYF; cdr3_nt: TGTGCCAGCAGCACCTCGGGACTAGTACAAGAGACCCAGTACTTC